This T cell receptor (beta chain) was retrieved from a study of blood T cells in healthy people across ages. Findings and limits, study-wide: Older age went with lower TCR beta diversity per million T cells, in a roughly linear way.

Per-sample yields of isolated PBMCs were at least 7 million. A second PCR, run for roughly 7 to 12 cycles, used a sample-barcoded 5' primer plus a J-beta primer mix. TCRdb reanalysed the 5' RACE reads using MiXCR and keeps one entry per CDR3 protein. This table has hundreds of thousands of distinct CDR3 sequences, more than 25% appearing once. This clonotype showed up many times. Its antigen is undetermined. This clonotype was sampled from a woman over 75 in good health. The sample taken for sequencing was blood.

CDR3 DNA sequence: TGCAGTGCTAGTGGTCCGGGGCCCTACGAGCAGTACTTC. Translation gives CSASGPGPYEQYF. The chain employs TRBV20-1 and TRBJ2-7, with D perhaps being TRBD1 or TRBD2 (5 bases each). V was clipped by 3 bases and J by 2 bases, with 11 bases between them. The CDR3 sequence is 13 residues long. CDR1 and CDR2 from the germline V gene are DFQATT and SNEGSKA (reference sequence).